A single T cell receptor beta chain is shown here with its context. The antigen is unknown. A read error may produce the germline difference seen at one junction end. These data are taken from a study of tumor-infiltrating lymphocytes in localized non-small cell lung cancer. Study summary: Some samples were collected after neoadjuvant chemotherapy; smokers, never-smokers and several histologies were included.

The protocol was immunoSEQ multiplex PCR, while the TCRdb copy is restricted to in-frame clones and leaves out a portion. This sample has approximately 24,000 clones, with roughly 64% found just once. The CDR3 has 13 amino acids. Germline values: CDR1 MNHEY, CDR2 SVGAGI. Study outcomes and limitations: Immunotypes IM1 and IM2 had similar TCR-derived T-cell fractions. Different pieces of the same tissue went to different assays, confounding technical variation with intratumor heterogeneity. Only some patients had TCR sequencing, depending on available tissue.

The chain recombines TRBV6-5 with TRBJ2-5, with D unclear. The clonotype comes from a human donor with non-small cell lung cancer. The sample consisted of lung tumor tissue. CDR3: CAISESTPGTQYF. CDR3 in DNA: TGTGCCATCAGTGAGTCGACCCCAGGGACCCAGTACTTC.